This T cell receptor beta chain was obtained from a study of blood T cell repertoires in COVID-19. Turning to the study itself: The cDNA or gDNA used as material had been derived from T cells, B-cell-depleted T cells, or PBMCs.

The germline V gene encodes CDR1 SGHRS and CDR2 YFSETQ. The CDR3 is made up of 14 amino acids. Deletions cut 1 base from V and 2 bases from J, with 9 bases between. Participants had their cohort set by participant-reported clinical history. Cohort 3 recovery required two negative PCRs, clearance, or symptom resolution. Clones were sequenced by immunoSEQ multiplex PCR, and TCRdb holds only the in-frame ones, with some missing. The sample shows under 450,000 clones, 87% of them seen only once. V usage is TRBV5-1 and J usage is TRBJ1-1; a weak D match, TRBD1 (6 bases). Sequencing input: PBMCs or T cells enriched from blood (not recorded which). This clonotype originated in a man aged 25 to 40 who had recovered from COVID-19. For the CDR3, the DNA is TGCGCCAGCAGCTTGACAGGGCTCAACACTGAAGCTTTCTTT. Protein sequence: CASSLTGLNTEAFF.